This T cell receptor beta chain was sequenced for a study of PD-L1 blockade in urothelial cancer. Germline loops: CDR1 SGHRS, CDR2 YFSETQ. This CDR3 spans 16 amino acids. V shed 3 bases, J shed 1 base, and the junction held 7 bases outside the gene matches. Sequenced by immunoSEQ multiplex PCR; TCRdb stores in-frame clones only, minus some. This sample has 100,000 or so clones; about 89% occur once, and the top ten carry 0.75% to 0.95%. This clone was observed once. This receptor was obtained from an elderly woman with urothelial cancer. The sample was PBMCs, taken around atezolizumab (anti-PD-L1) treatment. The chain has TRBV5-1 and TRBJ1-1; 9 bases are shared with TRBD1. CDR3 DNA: TGCGCCAGCAGCTCGGAAGAGGGACAGGGGAACACTGAAGCTTTCTTT. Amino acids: CASSSEEGQGNTEAFF.